The entry below gives a single TCR beta chain sequence along with its context. This entry belongs to a study of human T cells and chemical hapten exposure. Study context: Mainly, slight library volume differences in the pool made TCR yields vary.

Looked up from germline, CDR1 is SGHRS and CDR2 is YFSETQ. The CDR3 extends over 15 amino acids. The V segment lost 4 bases and the J segment 5 bases; nucleotides outside the gene matches: 8. Within the library, unique molecular identifiers were attached to each individual cDNA molecule. In the original workflow: From 23,224 to 690,600 TCRs were found per sample, with a median of 95,638. TCRdb called the RACE reads again in MiXCR, with one record for every CDR3 protein. It is TCRdb's table, rather than the study itself, that gives the V and J calls and clone size. The sample records 130,000 or so distinct CDR3 sequences, roughly 9% being singletons. Time point here: healthy volunteer bleed at 2 weeks. The starting material, unfractionated whole blood, was used for total RNA extraction.

The TCR originated in a male donor in good health. Some clones in this sample may be carry-over from other donors' samples. Sequences were obtained from whole blood. The genes are TRBV5-1 and TRBJ2-2, with 7 bases identical to TRBD1. In DNA, the CDR3 is TGCGCCAGCAGCCCCACACAGGGGAAGACCGGGGAGCTGTTTTTT. Protein product: CASSPTQGKTGELFF.